A single sample gave rise to the 5 T cell receptor beta chains below, sequenced in a study of cytomegalovirus exposure and HLA in healthy donors. Libraries were prepared by immunoSEQ multiplex PCR; TCRdb keeps only in-frame clonotypes and omits some of them. The sample has roughly 100,000 clones; about 94% are singletons. The sequencing input was PBMCs. Source of these receptors: a woman aged 18-29 years in good health and CMV-seronegative.

The chain links TRBV5-6 to TRBJ2-1; possible D gene TRBD1, 6 bases. Per the germline V gene, CDR1 is SGHDT and CDR2 is YYEEEE. V lost 4 bases to trimming and J lost 2 bases, with 13 bases between them. CDR3 size: 15 residues. For the CDR3, the DNA is TGTGCCAGCAGCCTGGGACACGGCCCCTACAATGAGCAGTTCTTC. Its protein is CASSLGHGPYNEQFF.

The chain couples TRBV12-5 to TRBJ1-5; 10 bases are a match to TRBD1. J was trimmed by 3 bases and V by 4 bases; bases with no gene match: 6. Per the germline V gene, CDR1 is LGHNT and CDR2 is FRNRAP. This CDR3 region has 16 residues. The CDR3 here is CASGSPGQGPNQPQHF. CDR3 in DNA: TGTGCTAGTGGTTCGCCGGGACAGGGGCCCAATCAGCCCCAGCATTTT.

The rearrangement uses TRBV15 and TRBJ2-3; D is ambiguous. CDR3 length: 15 residues. V lost 0 bases and J 0 bases, leaving 7 bases between the germline ends. Germline V gives CDR1 LNHNV, CDR2 YYDKDF (reference sequence). In DNA, the CDR3 is TGTGCCACCAGCAGAGACTTTTCTAGCACAGATACGCAGTATTTT. As protein: CATSRDFSSTDTQYF.

In this sample, this clone turned up a few times. The chain joins TRBV4-1 to TRBJ2-2, with TRBD2 matching 15 bases. The CDR3 totals 18 residues. Germline V lookup: CDR1 MGHRA, CDR2 YSYEKL. The ends lost 2 bases at V and 5 bases at J; junction bases unmatched: 6. The CDR3 is CASSQRTSGRAGTGELFF. The CDR3 nucleotides are TGCGCCAGCAGCCAAAGGACTAGCGGGAGGGCGGGGACCGGGGAGCTGTTTTTT.

The chain joins TRBV27 to TRBJ2-7; TRBD2 matches 12 bases. The V and J ends lost 7 bases and 7 bases, in that order; junction bases with no gene match: 8. CDR3 size: 14 residues. Germline V lookup: CDR1 MNHEY, CDR2 SMNVEV (reference sequence). The CDR3 spells CASNPGLAGGEQYF. CDR3 DNA sequence: TGTGCCAGCAATCCGGGACTAGCGGGTGGTGAGCAGTACTTC.